The 29 T cell receptor beta chains below come from one sample, sequenced in a study of Graves' ophthalmopathy and Graves' hyperthyroidism. Transcripts of RNA were the source for amplifying TCR beta CDR3 regions. HTBI primers primed a first-round RT-PCR, and a second-round multiplex PCR followed. TCRdb re-called the multiplex PCR reads with MiXCR, one entry per CDR3 protein. This table holds around 1.1 million distinct CDR3 sequences, approximately 35% found once. The source material was peripheral blood or thyroid tissue (not recorded which). The receptors here all came from an adult man with Graves' hyperthyroidism.

As for this clonotype: A single base separates this from a much larger clone, so it may be a read error. CDR3 amino acids: CASSSQGGQGYSSGNTIYF. In DNA form, the CDR3 reads TGTGCCAGCAGCTCTCAGGGGGGACAGGGGTATAGCTCTGGAAACACCATATATTTT. The gene calls are TRBV11-2 and TRBJ1-3, with 10 bases fitting TRBD1. V gave up 4 bases and J gave up 0 bases; unmatched junction bases: 12. The germline CDR1 and CDR2 sequences are SGHAT and FQNNGV. This CDR3 has 19 residues.

This chain connects TRBV29-1 to TRBJ2-6; tentative D call: TRBD2 (6 bases). The CDR3 length is 15 residues. Germline-derived CDR1 and CDR2 are SQVTM and ANQGSEA. The V and J ends lost 5 bases and 0 bases respectively, with 11 bases between them. DNA of the CDR3: TGCAGCGTTCTCTCCGGGGGCTCTGGGGCCAACGTCCTGACTTTC. Amino acid sequence: CSVLSGGSGANVLTF.

This clonotype was recorded at least ten times. The rearrangement joins TRBV29-1 to TRBJ2-7; 7 positions agree with TRBD2. Germline-derived CDR1 and CDR2 are SQVTM and ANQGSEA. The CDR3 length is 13 residues. Losses at the gene ends were 7 bases for V and 1 base for J; bases not matched to a gene: 7. For the CDR3, the DNA is TGCAGCGGTTTGGAGCGGGATTCCTACGAGCAGTACTTC. This encodes CSGLERDSYEQYF.

The table lists this clonotype with a few counts. The V gene is TRBV6-5, the J gene TRBJ2-7; maybe TRBD2 (6 bases). From germline, CDR1 is MNHEY and CDR2 SVGAGI. The CDR3 has 14 amino acids. V was pared by 5 bases and J by 1 base, with 12 bases between. This chain's CDR3 is CASSVRGESYEQYF. The CDR3 DNA is TGTGCCAGCAGTGTTCGCGGGGAATCCTACGAGCAGTACTTC.

This chain joins TRBV6-2 or TRBV6-3 and TRBJ1-5; 7 positions agree with TRBD1. The CDR3 length is 12 residues. Germline V gene sequence: CDR1 MNHEY, CDR2 SVGEGT. With V trimmed by 6 bases and J by 12 bases, 8 bases remained unmatched. CDR3 sequence: CASRPGRGFQHF. The CDR3 nucleotides are TGTGCCAGCAGACCGGGCAGGGGGTTCCAGCATTTT.

This clonotype occurred many times. The chain recombines TRBV24-1 with TRBJ2-2, with a possible D match to TRBD1 (6 bases). V was clipped by 3 bases and J by 1 base, with 8 bases between them. The CDR3 sequence is 15 residues long. Germline assignment: CDR1 KGHDR and CDR2 SFDVKD. The CDR3 DNA sequence: TGTGCCACCAGTGATCACAGGGTGAACACCGGGGAGCTGTTTTTT. Protein: CATSDHRVNTGELFF.

About this clonotype itself: A read error is possible here, since a much larger clone lies one base away. In DNA form, the CDR3 reads TGCGCCAGCAGCGAACAGGGTTTGGACTACGAGCAGCACTTC. This gives the protein CASSEQGLDYEQHF. The gene calls are TRBV5-1 and TRBJ2-5, with D perhaps matching TRBD1 or TRBD2 (6 bases each). CDR3 length: 14 amino acids. Germline V gene lookup returns CDR1 SGHRS and CDR2 YFSETQ.

This chain joins TRBV10-3 and TRBJ1-2, with TRBD1 matching 7 bases. J lost 5 bases, V lost 10 bases, and 4 bases had no gene match. The CDR3 runs 11 residues. The germline V gene encodes CDR1 ENHRY and CDR2 SYGVKD. CDR3 loop: CATRQGYGYTF. In nucleotides, the CDR3 is TGTGCCACAAGACAGGGTTATGGCTACACCTTC.

This clonotype has a handful of counts. This rearrangement joins TRBV12-3 or TRBV12-4 to TRBJ2-5; possible D gene TRBD2, 6 bases. With 6 bases removed from V and 3 bases from J, the gap between germline ends came to 17 bases. The length of the CDR3 is 15 residues. The chain's CDR3 is CASSSQTGGKETQYF. CDR3 sequence (DNA): TGTGCCAGCAGCTCCCAAACCGGGGGTAAAGAGACCCAGTACTTC.

This clonotype was seen repeatedly, ten times or more. The chain carries TRBV2 and TRBJ2-5; D perhaps matches TRBD2 (5 bases). The germline gives CDR1 SNHLY, CDR2 FYNNEI. Trimming cost V 7 bases and J 2 bases, with 11 bases left between them. The CDR3 loop spans 13 amino acids. The chain's CDR3 is CASTGLLQETQYF. The CDR3 DNA follows: TGTGCCAGCACAGGACTCCTGCAAGAGACCCAGTACTTC.

This clonotype was counted at least ten times. The gene calls are TRBV29-1 and TRBJ1-2; weak D call: TRBD1 (5 bases). Trimming shortened V by 5 bases and J by 1 base, and 8 bases separated the two germline ends. The CDR3 length is 12 residues. In germline, CDR1 is SQVTM, CDR2 ANQGSEA. CDR3 amino acids: CSVTRVNYGYTF. The CDR3 nucleotides read TGCAGCGTTACCAGGGTTAACTATGGCTACACCTTC.

The chain links TRBV6-5 to TRBJ1-5; D gene uncertain. This CDR3 has 13 amino acids. Germline assignment: CDR1 MNHEY and CDR2 SVGAGI. The V and J ends lost 6 bases and 13 bases respectively, with 19 bases between them. CDR3 sequence reads: CASSEEEGSKQHF. The CDR3 DNA sequence: TGTGCCAGCAGCGAGGAGGAGGGATCTAAACAGCATTTT.

This clonotype was observed a few times. V usage is TRBV10-3 and J usage is TRBJ2-7; maybe TRBD2 (6 bases). V was clipped by 10 bases and J by 5 bases, with 18 bases between them. The CDR3 loop spans 13 amino acids. The germline gives CDR1 ENHRY, CDR2 SYGVKD. The CDR3 coding sequence is TGTGCCACCGTGGGGGGTCAGGGTGACGAGCAGTACTTC. It yields the protein CATVGGQGDEQYF.

This clonotype was seen only a few times. This chain connects TRBV19 to TRBJ2-7; D is perhaps TRBD1 (6 bases). This CDR3 is 15 amino acids long. The V gene's germline CDR1 is LNHDA and CDR2 SQIVND (reference sequence). The germline V and J ends were trimmed by 1 base and 3 bases, with 13 bases remaining between them. CDR3 in DNA: TGTGCCAGTAGTATAGGGACAGCCTTGGTCTACGAGCAGTACTTC. It codes for CASSIGTALVYEQYF.

The chain couples TRBV7-6 to TRBJ2-7; D possibly matches TRBD1 or TRBD2 (5 bases each). Trimming stripped 5 bases from V and 3 bases from J, with 14 bases between. Germline CDR1 SGHVS, CDR2 FNYEAQ. This CDR3 is 14 amino acids long. The CDR3 coding sequence is TGTGCCAGCAGCCATACGGGACCATTCTACGAGCAGTACTTC. It codes for CASSHTGPFYEQYF.

This clonotype was seen repeatedly, ten times or more. The chain couples TRBV9 to TRBJ2-5; D assignment may be TRBD1 or TRBD2 (6 bases each). The CDR3 spans 15 residues. With 2 bases removed from V and 1 base from J, the gap between germline ends came to 12 bases. Germline lookup yields CDR1 SGDLS and CDR2 YYNGEE. This CDR3 reads CASSVHGGTQETQYF. The CDR3 bases are TGTGCCAGCAGCGTCCACGGGGGCACCCAAGAGACCCAGTACTTC.

This clonotype was detected once. The chain employs TRBV20-1 and TRBJ2-7, with TRBD2 identical over 7 bases. Germline V gene lookup returns CDR1 DFQATT and CDR2 SNEGSKA (reference sequence). This CDR3 is built from 13 residues. J was trimmed by 4 bases and V by 5 bases; bases with no gene match: 8. CDR3 in DNA: TGCAGTGCTGGGGGGGGGATTGCATACGAGCAGTACTTC. It specifies CSAGGGIAYEQYF.

This clonotype occurred many times. The chain recombines TRBV20-1 with TRBJ1-5; D is perhaps TRBD1 (6 bases). The CDR3 extends over 14 amino acids. CDR1 and CDR2 (germline): DFQATT, SNEGSKA (reference sequence). Between the trimmed V and J ends, which lost 5 bases and 5 bases, there was a span of 16 bases. The CDR3 sequence: CSAAGHSGYQPQHF. The CDR3 DNA sequence: TGCAGTGCTGCGGGACACTCGGGTTATCAGCCCCAGCATTTT.

The chain links TRBV5-1 to TRBJ2-5; no firm D call. Germline V lookup: CDR1 SGHRS, CDR2 YFSETQ. Trimming pared 3 bases from V and 7 bases from J, leaving 7 bases between. The CDR3 consists of 11 residues. The CDR3 spells CASSSISTQYF. CDR3 sequence (DNA): TGCGCCAGCAGCTCAATATCGACCCAGTACTTC.

Remarks on this clonotype: At one of its ends the junction is not consistent with the germline gene, which may arise from a read error. The J gene is TRBJ2-5, the V gene TRBV29-1; 8 bases agree with TRBD1. Germline lookup yields CDR1 SQVTM and CDR2 ANQGSEA. CDR3 length equals 10 residues. The CDR3: CSVATGVGGF. The CDR3 region has the DNA TGCAGCGTGGCGACAGGGGTCGGAGGCTTC.

This chain joins TRBV2 and TRBJ1-1; 9 bases align to TRBD1. The CDR3 consists of 17 residues. Germline V lookup: CDR1 SNHLY, CDR2 FYNNEI. Trimming at V came to 5 bases and at J to 3 bases, leaving 13 bases not matched to a gene. The CDR3 is CASSKLLGTGYDTEAFF. CDR3 bases: TGTGCCAGCAGTAAACTATTGGGGACAGGGTACGACACTGAAGCTTTCTTT.

This clonotype was recorded many times. The chain links TRBV29-1 to TRBJ1-1; D not certain. CDR3 length equals 12 residues. Between the trimmed V and J ends, which lost 4 bases and 6 bases, there was a span of 12 bases. Germline CDR1 is SQVTM and CDR2 is ANQGSEA. The CDR3 DNA reads as TGCAGCGTTGTATCGGGGTCCGCTGAAGCTTTCTTT. This encodes CSVVSGSAEAFF.

This clonotype was recorded at least ten times. V gene TRBV2 combines with J gene TRBJ2-6, with 8 positions matching TRBD1. The CDR3 has 16 amino acids. Germline CDR1 and CDR2: SNHLY and FYNNEI. V lost 6 bases, J lost 2 bases, and 6 bases stayed unmatched. This chain's CDR3 is CASRRDRGPGANVLTF. CDR3 coding DNA: TGTGCCAGCAGACGAGACAGGGGACCTGGGGCCAACGTCCTGACTTTC.

The chain is built from TRBV10-3 and TRBJ1-4; D remains ambiguous. This CDR3 contains 13 residues. Germline loops: CDR1 ENHRY, CDR2 SYGVKD. Deletions cut 10 bases from V and 5 bases from J, with 14 bases between. CDR3 loop: CASTGVENEKLFF. The DNA of the CDR3 is TGTGCCAGCACCGGAGTTGAGAATGAAAAACTGTTTTTT.

This clonotype has only one observation. The genes are TRBV10-3 and TRBJ1-2; 7 positions match TRBD1. The trim removed 6 bases at V and 1 base at J, leaving 5 bases unmatched. The CDR3 sequence is 14 residues long. Germline V CDR1 and CDR2: ENHRY, SYGVKD. CDR3 in amino acids: CAIRGTAVNYGYTF. In DNA form, the CDR3 reads TGTGCCATCAGGGGGACAGCCGTTAACTATGGCTACACCTTC.

This chain connects TRBV14 to TRBJ1-4; D not resolved. The CDR3 length is 13 residues. Germline lookup yields CDR1 SGHDN and CDR2 FVKESK. V lost 1 base to trimming and J lost 3 bases, with 3 bases between them. DNA for the CDR3: TGTGCCAGCAGCCAAGTTTCTAATGAAAAACTGTTTTTT. Translation: CASSQVSNEKLFF.

This clonotype was detected many times. The chain carries TRBV29-1 and TRBJ2-7, with D perhaps TRBD2 (6 bases). CDR1 is SQVTM, CDR2 ANQGSEA, per germline. This CDR3 is built from 13 residues. V lost 1 base, J lost 4 bases, and 11 bases lay in between. The CDR3 protein is CSVEGGTEYEQYF. The CDR3 DNA is TGCAGCGTTGAAGGCGGGACGGAATACGAGCAGTACTTC.

The CDR3 nucleotides read TGTGCCAGCAGCCAGGGACAGGGAAGGGTTCAAGAGACCCAGTACTTC. Translated: CASSQGQGRVQETQYF. This sequence joins TRBV7-8 and TRBJ2-5; 9 bases map to TRBD1. Germline values: CDR1 SGHVS, CDR2 FQNEAQ. J was trimmed by 2 bases and V by 5 bases; bases with no gene match: 9. The CDR3 sequence is 16 residues long.

As for this clonotype: An end of the junction does not agree with germline; a read error may underlie this. This sequence joins TRBV7-2 and TRBJ2-7, with 9 bases that match TRBD1. The CDR3 is 15 residues long. The germline V gene has CDR1 SGHTA and CDR2 FQGNSA. CDR3 bases: TGCGCCAGCAGCCCCGGGACAGGGAATTTGCACGAGCAGTACTTC. Protein: CASSPGTGNLHEQYF.